What follows is one TCR beta chain and its context. The length of the CDR3 is 13 residues. CDR1 and CDR2 (germline): MGHRA, YSYEKL. The V segment lost 5 bases and the J segment 2 bases; nucleotides outside the gene matches: 3. The data originate from a study of T cells in Graves' hyperthyroidism and ophthalmopathy. Amplification of TCR beta CDR3 regions used RNA as the template. The primer set for the first-round RT-PCR of the TCR CDR3 was HTBI. TCRdb recomputed calls from the multiplex PCR reads with MiXCR, one row per CDR3 protein. The sample lists about 580,000 distinct CDR3 sequences, around 45% occurring once.

The clonotype originates from a young woman with Graves' hyperthyroidism. The sample comprised peripheral blood or thyroid tissue (not recorded which). The rearrangement joins TRBV4-1 to TRBJ2-7; 7 nucleotides align to TRBD1. The CDR3 region is CASSDRVAYEQYF. Here the CDR3 DNA reads TGCGCCAGCAGCGACAGGGTTGCCTACGAGCAGTACTTC.